Here is one T cell receptor beta chain with its context. This clonotype has just a few counts. Its antigen specificity is not known. The sample holds no much larger clone one base away, and base qualities are not on file. Every donor in the study was a healthy Caucasian. This entry is derived from a study of identical twins (dated by TCRdb to about 2016). Background for the entire study: The study deep-sequenced TCR alpha and beta repertoires from monozygotic twins, unrelated adults of various ages and cord blood to test whether fetal clonotypes persist. Replicate twin experiments were performed at different times using different library preparation protocols to rule out contamination. What the study reported, not specific to this receptor: Abundant cord blood beta clonotypes carried fewer insertions; young adult naive repertoires showed a weaker similar trend, while memory repertoires showed none. Out-of-frame TCR alpha sharing in monozygotic twins was systematically underestimated by recombination models, whereas sharing between unrelated individuals was in agreement with the recombination models. Because the same donors could not be followed over many years, the conclusions relied on cross-sectional statistical analysis. The excess sharing between twins in beta out-of-frame sequences was weaker because fewer shared sequences reduced the signal-to-noise ratio. Invariant T cells such as MAIT and iNKT could partly confound zero-insertion analyses, although diverse VJ usage argued against such confounding for most clonotypes. Compared with coincidental sharing between unrelated individuals, out-of-frame TCR alpha sequences shared between twins showed an excess of sequences with low generation probability.

The library was generated by 5' RACE. Reads for this sample came from an Illumina HiSeq 2000. Template switching introduced a universal primer binding site; the final cDNA contained a unique molecular identifier, enabling accurate counting of TCR cDNA molecules. Specific primers in the conserved constant-segment region were used to synthesize first-strand cDNA for the TCR alpha and beta chains. To control for contamination, each cDNA library was double barcoded with a SMART-Mk sample barcode plus Illumina barcodes. TruSeq adapter sequences along with Illumina sample barcodes were introduced in two successive PCR steps. The TCR alpha and beta cDNA libraries were sequenced on the Illumina HiSeq platform using custom primers. In the paper's pipeline: MiGEC processed the raw reads to extract unique molecular identifiers, while MiXCR was used to determine the CDR3 positions. For each individual, recombination models were inferred using an EM algorithm with the repgenHMM and IGoR tools. The analysis of shared clonotypes was done with the tcR package in R, with sharing normalized by the product of cloneset sizes. To study raw recombination free of thymic and clonal selection effects, out-of-frame nonproductive sequences were analyzed. Using fastp trimming at Q25 and MiXCR clonotype assembly, TCRdb reanalyzed the public sequencing data and kept in-frame beta chains. When rows share a CDR3 protein, they turn into one entry using the most common DNA and genes. The V and J calls, along with clone size, are taken from TCRdb and not from the paper's own processing. Within this sample are roughly 1,500,000 distinct CDR3 sequences, with about 32% of them counted one time only. The ten largest clones capture over 0.25% of the sample.

The CDR1 and CDR2 encoded by the germline V gene are MNHNS and SASEGT. V was cut back by 4 bases and J by 5 bases, leaving a gap of 16 bases between them. From the cysteine through the phenylalanine, the CDR3 covers 15 amino acids. The kept DNA is CDR3 alone, 45 bases in frame from the first base. Sequenced material: cord blood. The clonotype was recovered from a newborn girl in good health. Here the chain combines TRBV6-1 and TRBJ2-3, with a tentative D gene TRBD1 over 7 matching bases. The bases read TGTGCCAGCAGTGCCCTACACAGGGGAGGAGATACGCAGTATTTT. This yields the protein CASSALHRGGDTQYF.